The 10 T cell receptor beta chains presented below share a single source sample, sequenced in a study of T-cell reconstitution after alpha-beta-depleted transplantation in children (dated by TCRdb to 2015 to 2016). Overall study results and their limits: Over subsequent months, a decline in hyperexpanded clone frequencies was noted, and after one year, T-cell counts and TCRbeta diversity were mostly ascribed to newly produced T cells.

The intended sense of this specimen's treatment or condition label: allogeneic hematopoietic cell transplantation with graft depleted of TCRalphabeta T cells and CD19 B cells. Libraries came from PCR. Sequencing used an Illumina HiSeq 2500. Molecular barcoding was employed in the preparation of TCR libraries, with unique molecular identifiers being used to normalize TCRbeta repertoire quantification. TCRdb reworked the public reads: Q25 trimming with fastp, MiXCR clone assembly, productive beta chains retained. Rows matching on CDR3 protein sequence are summarized as one entry with the most common DNA and genes. The sample table contains a few hundred thousand distinct CDR3 sequences; only one count was recorded for approximately 7.3% of them. Clones ranked in the top ten supply around 10% of the sample. Their antigens are not known. The sample consisted of peripheral blood, taken 360 days after TCRalphabeta/CD19-depleted stem cell transplant. The receptors were sampled from a female patient aged 2-10 years who had a stem cell transplant for Fanconi anemia, so the T cells may come from the graft donor.

In its sample, this clonotype was seen many times. The V and J genes are TRBV6-5 and TRBJ1-5; D gene ambiguous. CDR1 and CDR2 (germline): MNHEY, SVGAGI. Trimming stripped 0 bases from V and 6 bases from J, with 6 bases between. The CDR3 extends over 13 amino acids. The chain's CDR3 is CASSYSDGQPQHF. CDR3 DNA: TGTGCCAGCAGTTACTCCGACGGTCAGCCCCAGCATTTT.

This clonotype was seen many times. The chain carries TRBV5-1 and TRBJ2-3, with D possibly called TRBD1 or TRBD2 (5 bases each). V was clipped by 10 bases and J by 0 bases, with 12 bases between them. This CDR3 region has 13 residues. Germline V CDR1 and CDR2: SGHRS, YFSETQ. The CDR3 region has the DNA TGCGCCTCTAACCGGGACAGCACAGATACGCAGTATTTT. Translated: CASNRDSTDTQYF.

The rearrangement uses TRBV7-3 and TRBJ1-2, with D tentatively TRBD1 (5 bases). This CDR3 has 13 residues. Trimming removed 2 bases from V and 4 bases from J, with 8 bases in between. CDR1 is SGHTA, CDR2 FQGTGA, per germline. As DNA, the CDR3 is TGTGCCAGCAGCTTAGGGGCTAGCTATGGCTACACCTTC. Protein product: CASSLGASYGYTF.

This clonotype was detected a few times. The chain joins TRBV2 to TRBJ2-1; 7 bases align to TRBD1. The germline V gene encodes CDR1 SNHLY and CDR2 FYNNEI. Unmatched junction bases numbered 10, after V lost 3 bases and J lost 5 bases. The CDR3 length is 16 residues. The CDR3: CASSDPLRDRHNEQFF. CDR3 coding DNA: TGTGCCAGCAGTGACCCTCTAAGGGACAGACACAATGAGCAGTTCTTC.

This clonotype was seen ten or more times. The chain has TRBV12-3 or TRBV12-4 and TRBJ2-2, with D maybe TRBD1 (6 bases). CDR3 size: 16 residues. V lost 6 bases and J lost 4, with 18 bases in between. The CDR3 region is CASRLEVGAITGELFF. As DNA, the CDR3 is TGTGCCAGCAGACTAGAGGTGGGGGCGATCACCGGGGAGCTGTTTTTT.

This chain uses TRBV28 with TRBJ1-1, with TRBD1 matching 7 bases. The CDR3 totals 15 residues. The germline V gene encodes CDR1 MDHEN and CDR2 SYDVKM. V dropped 8 bases and J dropped 0; count of bases not matched to a gene: 9. The CDR3 DNA is TGTGCCAGCGAGAACCTGGGACAGTTGAACACTGAAGCTTTCTTT. Translation: CASENLGQLNTEAFF.

This clonotype was detected only a few times. This chain links TRBV2 with TRBJ2-7, with 7 bases matching TRBD1. CDR3 length: 12 residues. V gave up 8 bases and J gave up 2 bases; unmatched junction bases: 3. The germline gives CDR1 SNHLY, CDR2 FYNNEI. The CDR3 DNA follows: TGTGCCAGCGGACAGGATCCCTACGAGCAGTACGTC. Translation gives CASGQDPYEQYV.

This clonotype was counted at least ten times. This chain uses TRBV20-1 with TRBJ1-1; weak D call: TRBD1 (5 bases). V was clipped by 3 bases and J by 0 bases, with 11 bases between them. CDR1 is DFQATT, CDR2 SNEGSKA, per germline (reference sequence). CDR3 length: 14 amino acids. The CDR3 DNA is TGCAGTGCTAGGGAGGGGCTTCTGAACACTGAAGCTTTCTTT. Residues: CSAREGLLNTEAFF.

Ten or more counts support this clonotype. The chain has TRBV15 and TRBJ2-3; D unclear. Trimming pared 3 bases from V and 0 bases from J, leaving 19 bases between. The CDR3 is 18 residues long. Germline V gives CDR1 LNHNV, CDR2 YYDKDF (reference sequence). CDR3 in DNA: TGTGCCACCAGCAGTAAGACGAGGCCCCAGTACAGCACAGATACGCAGTATTTT. Amino acid sequence: CATSSKTRPQYSTDTQYF. The full variable domain, its missing parts supplied by reference TRBV15 and TRBJ2-3, is DAMVIQNPRYQVTQFGKPVTLSCSQTLNHNVMYWYQQKSSQAPKLLFHYYDKDFNNEADTPDNFQSRRPNTSFCFLDIRSPGLGDTAMYLCATSSKTRPQYSTDTQYFGPGTRLTVL.

This clonotype was seen ten or more times. The rearrangement links TRBV5-1 to TRBJ2-2, with D possibly being TRBD2 (6 bases). Trimming took 0 bases from V and 3 from J, leaving 12 bases between them. Germline CDR1 is SGHRS and CDR2 is YFSETQ. The CDR3 runs 16 residues. The CDR3 reads CASSLAGGRYTGELFF. The CDR3 region has the DNA TGCGCCAGCAGCTTGGCCGGAGGGAGGTACACCGGGGAGCTGTTTTTT.